Shown below are 13 T cell receptor beta chains from a single sample sequenced in a study of cytotoxic CD8 clonotypes in ibrutinib-treated CLL. Clones were sequenced by immunoSEQ multiplex PCR, and TCRdb holds only the in-frame ones, with some missing. The repertoire holds tens of thousands of clones, 50% to 70% seen once, with around 21% in the top ten. The specimen comprised PBMCs, sampled after 24 months of ibrutinib treatment. The source of these receptors is a human donor with chronic lymphocytic leukemia.

The CDR3 bases are TGTGCCTGGAGTAACCCCGAATCGGCCGGCACTGAAGCTTTCTTT. Translating it yields CAWSNPESAGTEAFF. The rearrangement joins TRBV30 to TRBJ1-1; D is ambiguous. The CDR3 is 15 residues long. The V end lost 2 bases, the J end lost 4 bases, and 17 bases lay between the germline ends. CDR1 and CDR2 (germline): GTSNPN, SVGIG (reference sequence).

This clone was counted between two and nine times. V usage is TRBV2 and J usage is TRBJ2-5, with no clear D. Germline CDR1 is SNHLY and CDR2 is FYNNEI. Trimming pared 6 bases from V and 0 bases from J, leaving 20 bases between. The CDR3 runs 17 residues. The chain's CDR3 is CASRSGSLLTYQETQYF. For the CDR3, the DNA is TGTGCCAGCAGATCGGGCAGCCTGTTGACTTACCAAGAGACCCAGTACTTC.

The chain couples TRBV6-1 to TRBJ2-4; 7 bases are a match to TRBD1. V dropped 2 bases and J dropped 6; count of bases not matched to a gene: 7. The CDR3 runs to 15 residues. The germline gives CDR1 MNHNS, CDR2 SASEGT. The CDR3 is CASSELGQSLNIQYF. CDR3 in DNA: TGTGCCAGCAGTGAACTGGGACAGTCGTTAAACATTCAGTACTTC.

The chain is built from TRBV6-5 and TRBJ2-2; TRBD2 is a possible D gene (5 bases). Trimming removed 9 bases from V and 6 bases from J, with 8 bases in between. Per germline, CDR1 MNHEY and CDR2 SVGAGI. This CDR3 spans 11 amino acids. CDR3 amino acids: CASGGPGELFF. The CDR3 coding sequence is TGTGCCAGTGGAGGTCCCGGGGAGCTGTTTTTT.

The V call is TRBV27, the J call TRBJ1-2, with TRBD1 matching over 7 bases. Germline V gene data show CDR1 as MNHEY and CDR2 as SMNVEV (reference sequence). V shed 6 bases and J 1 base; nucleotides not matched to a gene: 5. This CDR3 has 14 residues. This CDR3 is CASSKQGVNYGYTF. CDR3 nucleotides: TGTGCCAGCAGCAAGCAGGGGGTTAACTATGGCTACACCTTC.

This chain connects TRBV5-6 to TRBJ2-2; 8 bases agree with TRBD2. The CDR3 is made up of 14 amino acids. V lost 5 bases to trimming and J lost 4 bases; unmatched junction nucleotides: 4. Germline V CDR1 and CDR2: SGHDT, YYEEEE. Here the CDR3 DNA reads TGTGCCAGCAGGAGCGGGGGAAGCACCGGGGAGCTGTTTTTT. This codes for CASRSGGSTGELFF.

There are a few counts of this clone. This chain joins TRBV15 and TRBJ2-3; possible D gene TRBD2, 6 bases. The CDR3 length is 16 residues. The V gene lost 0 bases and the J gene lost 2 bases, with 12 bases spanning the gap. The germline CDR1 and CDR2 sequences are LNHNV and YYDKDF (reference sequence). CDR3 protein: CATSRDRSGFTDTQYF. DNA for the CDR3: TGTGCCACCAGCAGAGATAGGAGCGGGTTCACAGATACGCAGTATTTT.

This clone appeared a single time. The CDR3 nucleotides read TGTGCCAGCAGCGCCGGACTAGCTTCCTACGAGCAGTACTTC. This encodes CASSAGLASYEQYF. The chain recombines TRBV7-6 with TRBJ2-7, with TRBD2 matching 8 bases. The CDR3 length is 14 residues. Trimming cost V 5 bases and J 1 base; bases outside gene matches: 4. The germline gives CDR1 SGHVS, CDR2 FNYEAQ.

The genes are TRBV15 and TRBJ1-5, with D perhaps matching TRBD1 (6 bases). The germline V gene has CDR1 LNHNV and CDR2 YYDKDF (reference sequence). This CDR3 is built from 13 residues. V lost 4 bases, J lost 7 bases, and 11 bases lay in between. The CDR3 spells CATSIQGGQPQHF. CDR3 sequence (DNA): TGTGCCACCAGCATACAGGGCGGACAGCCCCAGCATTTT.

The chain has TRBV6-5 and TRBJ2-3, with 8 bases fitting TRBD2. From germline, CDR1 is MNHEY and CDR2 SVGAGI. The CDR3 contains 13 residues. After removal of 9 bases from V and 1 base from J, the junction contained 3 bases not matched to a gene. CDR3 residues: CASRAGGTDTQYF. The DNA for the CDR3 is TGTGCCAGTAGAGCGGGGGGCACAGATACGCAGTATTTT.

The gene calls are TRBV11-2 and TRBJ2-1; D call uncertain. Germline CDR1 is SGHAT and CDR2 is FQNNGV. Trimming left V 0 bases short and J 9 bases short, with 9 bases between. The CDR3 extends over 13 amino acids. CDR3 nucleotide sequence: TGTGCCAGCAGCTTAGACGTGACGGGTGAGCAGTTCTTC. This translates into CASSLDVTGEQFF.

The chain links TRBV5-1 to TRBJ2-1, with TRBD1 identical over 7 bases. This CDR3 is built from 15 residues. J gave up 9 bases and V 4 bases, and 13 bases lay outside the gene matches. Per germline, CDR1 SGHRS and CDR2 YFSETQ. CDR3 DNA: TGCGCCAGCAGCCCTTTTGGGCAGGGGGTTATTGAGCAGTTCTTC. It codes for CASSPFGQGVIEQFF.

This clone occurred a few times. The genes are TRBV27 and TRBJ1-1; no clear D gene. CDR1 and CDR2 (germline): MNHEY, SMNVEV (reference sequence). Trimming removed 8 bases at V and 0 bases at J, with 13 bases between. The CDR3 has 14 amino acids. The chain's CDR3 is CASSWRLMNTEAFF. CDR3 nucleotides: TGTGCCAGCTCCTGGCGACTTATGAACACTGAAGCTTTCTTT.